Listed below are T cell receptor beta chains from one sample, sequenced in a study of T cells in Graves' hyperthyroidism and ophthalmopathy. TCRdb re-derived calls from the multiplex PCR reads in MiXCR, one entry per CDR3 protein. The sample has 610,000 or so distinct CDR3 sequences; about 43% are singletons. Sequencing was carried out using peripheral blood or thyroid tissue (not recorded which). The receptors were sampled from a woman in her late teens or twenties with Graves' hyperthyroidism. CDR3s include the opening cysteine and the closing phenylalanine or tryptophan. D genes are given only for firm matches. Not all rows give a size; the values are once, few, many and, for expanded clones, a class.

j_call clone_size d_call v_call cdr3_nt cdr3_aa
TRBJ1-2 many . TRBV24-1 TGTGCCACCAGTGGAGGGGGGCTCTATGGCTACACCTTC CATSGGGLYGYTF
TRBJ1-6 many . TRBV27 TGTGCTTCCTGGCCGGGGGGCGGCAATTCACCCCTCCACTTT CASWPGGGNSPLHF
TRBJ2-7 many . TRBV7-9 TGTGCCAGCGGGGGGACCTACGAGCAGTACTTC CASGGTYEQYF
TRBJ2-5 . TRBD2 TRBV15 TGTGCCACCAGCAGAGAGAAGAAGGGACTAGCGGAAGAGACCCAGTACTTC CATSREKKGLAEETQYF
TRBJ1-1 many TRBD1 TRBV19 TGTGCCAGTAGTCCCCGGGACAGACCTAACACTGAAGCTTTCTTT CASSPRDRPNTEAFF
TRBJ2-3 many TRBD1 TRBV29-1 TGCAGCGGCCAGACAGGGGGCGCGGATACGCAGTATTTT CSGQTGGADTQYF
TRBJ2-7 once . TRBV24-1 TGTGCCACCAGCCCCAACGGAGAGACCTACGAGCAGTACTTC CATSPNGETYEQYF
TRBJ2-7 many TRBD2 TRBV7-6 TGTGCCAGCAGCCAAGGGTCTAGCGGGAGGAGGGAGCAGTACTTC CASSQGSSGRREQYF
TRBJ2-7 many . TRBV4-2 TGTGCCAGCAGCCAAACCGCGGGACAGCCCTACGAGCAGTACTTC CASSQTAGQPYEQYF
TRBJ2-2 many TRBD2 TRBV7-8 TGTGCCGCGGGGGGTCGGTACACCGGGGAGCTGTTTTTT CAAGGRYTGELFF
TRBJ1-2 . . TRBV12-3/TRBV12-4 TGTGCCAGCAGTTTTGGGGGCAGGGGCTACACCTTC CASSFGGRGYTF
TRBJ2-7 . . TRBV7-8 TGTGCCAGCAGCTTAGTGGCCAGGGGTGGGGTCGAGCAGTACTTC CASSLVARGGVEQYF
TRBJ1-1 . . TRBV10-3 TGTGCCATCAGTGGAGAGGGAAGGGGGGACACTGAAGCTTTCTTT CAISGEGRGDTEAFF
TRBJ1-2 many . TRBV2 TGTGCCAGCAGTTTATTAGCTTCAGAGTATGGCTACACCTTC CASSLLASEYGYTF
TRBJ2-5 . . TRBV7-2 TGTGCCAGCAGCCTTGGAGGGTCAGGCGGGACCCAGTACTTC CASSLGGSGGTQYF
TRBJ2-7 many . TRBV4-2 TGTGCCAGCAGCCAAGTTAGGGGCGACTCCTACGAGCAGTACTTC CASSQVRGDSYEQYF
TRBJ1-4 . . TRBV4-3 TGCGCCAGCAGCCAAGGGGGACCGAATGAAAAACTGTTTTTT CASSQGGPNEKLFF
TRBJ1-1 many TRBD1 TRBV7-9 TGTGCCAGCGTTGAGACAGGGGATTTAGTCGCTGAAGCTTTCTTT CASVETGDLVAEAFF
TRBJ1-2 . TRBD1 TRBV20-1 TGCAGTGCAGAGGACAGGGAGGTCTATGGCTACACCTTC CSAEDREVYGYTF
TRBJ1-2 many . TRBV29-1 TGCAGCGCCAGGGCCCCGGACGGAGCTAACTATGGCTACACCTTC CSARAPDGANYGYTF
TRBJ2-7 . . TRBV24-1 TGTGCCACCAGTGGGCGGGACGAGCGGGACACCTACGGGCAGTACTTC CATSGRDERDTYGQYF
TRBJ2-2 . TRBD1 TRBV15 TGTGCCGCCAGCAGAGAACGAGGGACAGGGCGCACCGGGAAGCTGTTTTTT CAASRERGTGRTGKLFF
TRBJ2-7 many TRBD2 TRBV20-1 TGCAGTGCTAGAGACCTAAGCGGGAAGTTCAACGAGCAGTACTTC CSARDLSGKFNEQYF
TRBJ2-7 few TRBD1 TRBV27 TGTGCCAGCAGTTTACCCGGGACAGGGGCGAACGAGCAGTACTTC CASSLPGTGANEQYF